This T cell receptor (beta chain) was obtained from a study of CD8 T cells in Susac syndrome. CDR3 size: 14 residues. V was pared by 6 bases and J by 0 bases, with 13 bases between. Looked up from germline, CDR1 is GTSNPN and CDR2 is SVGIG (reference sequence). Reverse transcription used about 0.45 to 1 ug RNA and random hexamers. Each CDR3 protein gets one entry after TCRdb re-called the immunoSEQ multiplex PCR reads with MiXCR. The data show around 230,000 distinct CDR3 sequences, about 95% seen once. From blood CD8+ and CD4+ T cells, the TCR beta chain was sequenced. Definite or probable Susac syndrome was diagnosed using recently defined diagnostic criteria. FACS enriched CD8+ TEMRA cells, while bulk CD8+ and CD4+ were negatively isolated.

The sample taken for sequencing was CD4+ T cells from PBMCs. The chain has TRBV30 and TRBJ2-3; maybe TRBD2 (6 bases). This sequence originates from a human donor with Susac syndrome. In DNA, the CDR3 is TGTGCCTGTCCAATAGCGGCTAGCACAGATACGCAGTATTTT. This codes for CACPIAASTDTQYF. Variable domain in full (rest from reference TRBV30 and TRBJ2-3): SQTIHQWPATLVQPVGSPLSLECTVEGTSNPNLYWYRQAAGRGLQLLFYSVGIGQISSEVPQNLSASRPQDRQFILSSKKLLLSDSGFYLCACPIAASTDTQYFGPGTRLTVL.